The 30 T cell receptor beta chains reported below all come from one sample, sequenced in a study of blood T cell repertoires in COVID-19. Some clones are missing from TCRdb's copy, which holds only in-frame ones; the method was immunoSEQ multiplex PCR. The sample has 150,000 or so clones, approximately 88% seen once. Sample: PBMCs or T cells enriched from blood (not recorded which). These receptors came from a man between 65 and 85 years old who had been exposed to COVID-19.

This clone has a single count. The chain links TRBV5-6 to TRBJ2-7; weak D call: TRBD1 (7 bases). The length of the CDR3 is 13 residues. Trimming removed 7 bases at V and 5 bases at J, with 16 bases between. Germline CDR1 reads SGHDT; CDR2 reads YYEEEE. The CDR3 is CASYPQGGHEQYF. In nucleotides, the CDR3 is TGTGCCAGCTACCCCCAGGGGGGACACGAGCAGTACTTC.

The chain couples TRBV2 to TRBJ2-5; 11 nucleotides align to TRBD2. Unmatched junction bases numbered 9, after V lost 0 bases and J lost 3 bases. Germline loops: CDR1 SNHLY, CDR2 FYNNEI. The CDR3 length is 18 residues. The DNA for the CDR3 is TGTGCCAGCAGTGAAGCGTATCGTCTAGCGGGGGGCAAAGAGACCCAGTACTTC. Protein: CASSEAYRLAGGKETQYF. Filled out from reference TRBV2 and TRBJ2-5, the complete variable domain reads EPEVTQTPSHQVTQMGQEVILRCVPISNHLYFYWYRQILGQKVEFLVSFYNNEISEKSEIFDDQFSVERPDGSNFTLKIRSTKLEDSAMYFCASSEAYRLAGGKETQYFGPGTRLLVL.

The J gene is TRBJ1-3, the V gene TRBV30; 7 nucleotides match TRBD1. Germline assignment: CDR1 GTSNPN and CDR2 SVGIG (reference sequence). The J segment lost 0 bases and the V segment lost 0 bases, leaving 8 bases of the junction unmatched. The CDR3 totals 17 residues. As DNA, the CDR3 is TGTGCCTGGAGTGTTGGACAGGAGCTAACCTCTGGAAACACCATATATTTT. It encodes CAWSVGQELTSGNTIYF.

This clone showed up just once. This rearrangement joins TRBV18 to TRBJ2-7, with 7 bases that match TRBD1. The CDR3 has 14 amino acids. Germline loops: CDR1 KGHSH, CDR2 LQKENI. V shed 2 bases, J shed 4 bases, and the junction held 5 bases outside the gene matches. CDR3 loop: CASSPSGTAYEQYF. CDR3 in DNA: TGTGCCAGCTCACCATCCGGGACAGCATACGAGCAGTACTTC.

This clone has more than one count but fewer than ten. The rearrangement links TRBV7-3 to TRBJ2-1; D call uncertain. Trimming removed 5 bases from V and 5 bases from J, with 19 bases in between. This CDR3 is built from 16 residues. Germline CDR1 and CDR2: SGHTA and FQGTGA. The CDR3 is CASSPGTSKINNEQFF. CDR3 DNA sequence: TGTGCCAGCAGCCCAGGCACCAGCAAAATAAACAATGAGCAGTTCTTC.

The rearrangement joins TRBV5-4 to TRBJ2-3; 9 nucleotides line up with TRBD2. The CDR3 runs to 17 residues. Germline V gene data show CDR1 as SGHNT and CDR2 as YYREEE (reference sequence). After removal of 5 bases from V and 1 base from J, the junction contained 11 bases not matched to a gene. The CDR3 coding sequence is TGTGCCAGCAGGGGTTCCACTAGCGGGTGGGGCACAGATACGCAGTATTTT. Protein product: CASRGSTSGWGTDTQYF.

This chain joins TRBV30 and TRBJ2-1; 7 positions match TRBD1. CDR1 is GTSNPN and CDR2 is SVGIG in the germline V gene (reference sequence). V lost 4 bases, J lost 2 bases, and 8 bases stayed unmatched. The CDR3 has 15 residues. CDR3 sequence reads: CAWTMTGSTYNEQFF. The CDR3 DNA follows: TGTGCCTGGACCATGACAGGGTCCACCTACAATGAGCAGTTCTTC.

The CDR3 loop is CASKGADSTDTQYF. The DNA of the CDR3 is TGTGCCAGCAAGGGAGCGGACAGCACAGATACGCAGTATTTT. This chain connects TRBV7-8 to TRBJ2-3; tentatively, D is TRBD2 (5 bases). The ends were cut back, 7 bases at V and 0 bases at J, with 11 bases in the middle. Germline V gene sequence: CDR1 SGHVS, CDR2 FQNEAQ. CDR3 size: 14 residues.

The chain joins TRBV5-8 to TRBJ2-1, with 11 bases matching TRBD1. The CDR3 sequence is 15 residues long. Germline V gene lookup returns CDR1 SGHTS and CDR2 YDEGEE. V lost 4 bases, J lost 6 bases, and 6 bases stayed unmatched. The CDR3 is CASSPGQGAFNEQFF. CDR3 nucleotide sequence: TGTGCCAGCAGCCCTGGACAGGGGGCTTTCAATGAGCAGTTCTTC.

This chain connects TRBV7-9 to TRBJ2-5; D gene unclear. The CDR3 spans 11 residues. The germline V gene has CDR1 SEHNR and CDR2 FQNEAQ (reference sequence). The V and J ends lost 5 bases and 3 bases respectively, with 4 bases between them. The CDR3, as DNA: TGTGCCAGCAGCGTAAAAGAGACCCAGTACTTC. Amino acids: CASSVKETQYF.

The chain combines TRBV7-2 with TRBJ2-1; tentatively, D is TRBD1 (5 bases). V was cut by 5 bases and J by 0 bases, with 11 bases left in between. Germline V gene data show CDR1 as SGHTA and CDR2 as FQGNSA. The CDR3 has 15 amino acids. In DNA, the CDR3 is TGTGCCAGCAGCCTACAGGTTACCTCCTACAATGAGCAGTTCTTC. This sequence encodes CASSLQVTSYNEQFF.

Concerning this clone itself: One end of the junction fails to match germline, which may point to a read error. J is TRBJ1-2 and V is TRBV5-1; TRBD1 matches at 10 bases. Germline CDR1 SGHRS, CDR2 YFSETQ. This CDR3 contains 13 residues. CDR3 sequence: CASSPGQGVLGEF. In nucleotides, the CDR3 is TGCGCCAGCAGCCCCGGACAGGGGGTTTTAGGGGAATTC.

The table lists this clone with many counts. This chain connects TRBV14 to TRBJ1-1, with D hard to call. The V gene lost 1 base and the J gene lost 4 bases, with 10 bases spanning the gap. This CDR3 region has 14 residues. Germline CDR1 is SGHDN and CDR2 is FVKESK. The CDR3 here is CASSQGGGGTEAFF. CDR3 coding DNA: TGTGCCAGCAGCCAAGGAGGTGGCGGCACTGAAGCTTTCTTT.

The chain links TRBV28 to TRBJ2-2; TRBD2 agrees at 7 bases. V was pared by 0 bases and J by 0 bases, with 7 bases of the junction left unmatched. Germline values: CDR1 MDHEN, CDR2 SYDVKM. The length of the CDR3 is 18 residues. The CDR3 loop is CASSLWASGPANTGELFF. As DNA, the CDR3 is TGTGCCAGCAGTTTATGGGCTAGCGGACCAGCGAACACCGGGGAGCTGTTTTTT.

The chain's CDR3 is CSVETANTEAFF. For the CDR3, the DNA is TGCAGCGTTGAAACAGCGAACACTGAAGCTTTCTTT. The chain carries TRBV29-1 and TRBJ1-1; no definite D call. The CDR3 is made up of 12 amino acids. The germline V and J ends were trimmed by 2 bases and 1 base, with 5 bases remaining between them. Per the germline V gene, CDR1 is SQVTM and CDR2 is ANQGSEA.

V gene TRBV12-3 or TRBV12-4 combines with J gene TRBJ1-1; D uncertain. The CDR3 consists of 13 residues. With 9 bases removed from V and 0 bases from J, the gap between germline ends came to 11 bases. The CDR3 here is CASTLAVNTEAFF. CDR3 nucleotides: TGTGCCAGTACTTTGGCGGTGAACACTGAAGCTTTCTTT.

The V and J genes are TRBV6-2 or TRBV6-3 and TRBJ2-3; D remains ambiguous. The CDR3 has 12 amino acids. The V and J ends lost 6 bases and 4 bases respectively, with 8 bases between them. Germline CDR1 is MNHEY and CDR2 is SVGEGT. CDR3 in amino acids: CASSDQADTQYF. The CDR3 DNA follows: TGTGCCAGCAGCGACCAGGCAGATACGCAGTATTTT.

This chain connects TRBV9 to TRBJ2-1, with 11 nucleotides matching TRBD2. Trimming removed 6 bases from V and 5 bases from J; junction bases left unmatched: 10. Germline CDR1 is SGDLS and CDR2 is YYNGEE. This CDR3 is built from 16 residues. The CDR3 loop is CASTTLAGGPNNEQFF. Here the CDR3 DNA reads TGTGCCAGCACCACCTTAGCGGGAGGGCCCAACAATGAGCAGTTCTTC.

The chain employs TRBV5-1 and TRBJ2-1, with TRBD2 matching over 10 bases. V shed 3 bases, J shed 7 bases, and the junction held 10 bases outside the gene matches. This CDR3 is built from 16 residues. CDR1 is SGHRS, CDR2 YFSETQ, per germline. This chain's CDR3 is CASSSPSGTSANEQFF. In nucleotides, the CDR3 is TGCGCCAGCAGCTCCCCGTCCGGGACTAGCGCAAATGAGCAGTTCTTC.

CDR3 protein: CASSIGSGGEGKAGNQPQHF. The CDR3 DNA reads as TGTGCCAGTAGTATAGGATCGGGGGGTGAGGGAAAGGCGGGCAATCAGCCCCAGCATTTT. V gene TRBV19 combines with J gene TRBJ1-5; TRBD1 might be the D (5 bases). The germline gives CDR1 LNHDA, CDR2 SQIVND (reference sequence). V shed 1 base and J shed 2 bases, with 24 bases lying between them. The CDR3 extends over 20 amino acids. The whole variable domain, remainder taken from reference TRBV19 and TRBJ1-5, is DGGITQSPKYLFRKEGQNVTLSCEQNLNHDAMYWYRQDPGQGLRLIYYSQIVNDFQKGDIAEGYSVSREKKESFPLTVTSAQKNPTAFYLCASSIGSGGEGKAGNQPQHFGDGTRLSIL.

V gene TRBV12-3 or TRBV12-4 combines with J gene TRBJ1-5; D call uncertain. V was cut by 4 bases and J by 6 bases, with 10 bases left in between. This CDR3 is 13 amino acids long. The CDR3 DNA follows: TGTGCCAGCAGTTCTGATTCAGGTCAGCCCCAGCATTTT. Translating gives CASSSDSGQPQHF.

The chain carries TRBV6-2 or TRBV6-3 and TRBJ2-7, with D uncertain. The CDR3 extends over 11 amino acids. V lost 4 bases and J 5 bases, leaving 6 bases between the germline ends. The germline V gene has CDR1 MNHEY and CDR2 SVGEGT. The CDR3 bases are TGTGCCAGCAGTTTCCTCCACGAGCAGTACTTC. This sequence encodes CASSFLHEQYF.

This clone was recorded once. The CDR3 sequence is CASSEGLAGLTSTDTQYF. For the CDR3, the DNA is TGTGCCAGCAGTGAAGGACTAGCGGGCCTCACTAGCACAGATACGCAGTATTTT. This sequence joins TRBV28 and TRBJ2-3; 11 bases are shared with TRBD2. V was clipped by 5 bases and J by 0 bases; unmatched bases: 10. The CDR3 consists of 18 residues. Looked up from germline, CDR1 is MDHEN and CDR2 is SYDVKM. The variable domain in full, completed from reference TRBV28 and TRBJ2-3, reads DVKVTQSSRYLVKRTGEKVFLECVQDMDHENMFWYRQDPGLGLRLIYFSYDVKMKEKGDIPEGYSVSREKKERFSLILESASTNQTSMYLCASSEGLAGLTSTDTQYFGPGTRLTVL.

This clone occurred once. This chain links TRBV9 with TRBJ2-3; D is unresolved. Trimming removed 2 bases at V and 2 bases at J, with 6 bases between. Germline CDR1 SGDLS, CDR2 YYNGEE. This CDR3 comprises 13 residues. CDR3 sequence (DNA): TGTGCCAGCAGCGTCAGAACCACAGATACGCAGTATTTT. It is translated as CASSVRTTDTQYF. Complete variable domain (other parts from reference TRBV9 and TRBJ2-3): DSGVTQTPKHLITATGQRVTLRCSPRSGDLSVYWYQQSLDQGLQFLIQYYNGEERAKGNILERFSAQQFPDLHSELNLSSLELGDSALYFCASSVRTTDTQYFGPGTRLTVL.

DNA for the CDR3: TGTGCCAGCAGCTTAGCGGTCGTGTATTCACCCCTCCACTTT. Translation gives CASSLAVVYSPLHF. V is TRBV11-2 and J is TRBJ1-6; D unclear. V was cut by 1 base and J by 8 bases, with 9 bases left in between. Germline CDR1 and CDR2: SGHAT and FQNNGV. The CDR3 is 14 residues long. Based on the CDR3 plus reference TRBV11-2 and TRBJ1-6, the full variable domain is EAGVAQSPRYKIIEKRQSVAFWCNPISGHATLYWYQQILGQGPKLLIQFQNNGVVDDSQLPKDRFSAERLKGVDSTLKIQPAKLEDSAVYLCASSLAVVYSPLHFGNGTRLTVT.

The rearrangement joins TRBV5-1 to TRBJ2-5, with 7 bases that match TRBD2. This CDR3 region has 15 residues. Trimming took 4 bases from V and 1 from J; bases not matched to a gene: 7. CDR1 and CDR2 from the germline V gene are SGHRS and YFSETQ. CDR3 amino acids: CASSGNTGGQETQYF. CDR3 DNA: TGCGCCAGCAGCGGGAACACGGGAGGCCAAGAGACCCAGTACTTC.

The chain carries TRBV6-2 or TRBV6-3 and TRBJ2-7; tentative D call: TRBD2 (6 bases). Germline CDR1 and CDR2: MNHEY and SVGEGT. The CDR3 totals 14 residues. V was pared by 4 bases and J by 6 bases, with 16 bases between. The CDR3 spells CASSWVLATSEQYF. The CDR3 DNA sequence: TGTGCCAGCAGTTGGGTCCTAGCGACGAGCGAGCAGTACTTC.

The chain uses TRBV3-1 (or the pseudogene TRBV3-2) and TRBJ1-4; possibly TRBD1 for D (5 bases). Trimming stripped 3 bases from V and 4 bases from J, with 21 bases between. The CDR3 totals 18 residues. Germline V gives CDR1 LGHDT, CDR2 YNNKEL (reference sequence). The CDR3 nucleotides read TGTGCCAGCAGCCATAGCCCCAGAACGACAGCAATTAATGAAAAACTGTTTTTT. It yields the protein CASSHSPRTTAINEKLFF.

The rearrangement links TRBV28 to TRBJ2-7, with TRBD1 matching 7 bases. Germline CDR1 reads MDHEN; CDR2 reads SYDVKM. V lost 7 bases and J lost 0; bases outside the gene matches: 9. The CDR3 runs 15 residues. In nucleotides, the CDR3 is TGTGCCAGCACCTCCACAGGGGCCGGCTCCTACGAGCAGTACTTC. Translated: CASTSTGAGSYEQYF.

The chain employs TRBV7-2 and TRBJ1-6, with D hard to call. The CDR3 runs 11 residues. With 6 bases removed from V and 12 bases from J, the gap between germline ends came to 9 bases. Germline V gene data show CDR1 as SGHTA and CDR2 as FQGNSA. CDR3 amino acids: CASSSLGPLHF. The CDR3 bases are TGTGCCAGCAGTTCTCTCGGACCCCTCCACTTT.